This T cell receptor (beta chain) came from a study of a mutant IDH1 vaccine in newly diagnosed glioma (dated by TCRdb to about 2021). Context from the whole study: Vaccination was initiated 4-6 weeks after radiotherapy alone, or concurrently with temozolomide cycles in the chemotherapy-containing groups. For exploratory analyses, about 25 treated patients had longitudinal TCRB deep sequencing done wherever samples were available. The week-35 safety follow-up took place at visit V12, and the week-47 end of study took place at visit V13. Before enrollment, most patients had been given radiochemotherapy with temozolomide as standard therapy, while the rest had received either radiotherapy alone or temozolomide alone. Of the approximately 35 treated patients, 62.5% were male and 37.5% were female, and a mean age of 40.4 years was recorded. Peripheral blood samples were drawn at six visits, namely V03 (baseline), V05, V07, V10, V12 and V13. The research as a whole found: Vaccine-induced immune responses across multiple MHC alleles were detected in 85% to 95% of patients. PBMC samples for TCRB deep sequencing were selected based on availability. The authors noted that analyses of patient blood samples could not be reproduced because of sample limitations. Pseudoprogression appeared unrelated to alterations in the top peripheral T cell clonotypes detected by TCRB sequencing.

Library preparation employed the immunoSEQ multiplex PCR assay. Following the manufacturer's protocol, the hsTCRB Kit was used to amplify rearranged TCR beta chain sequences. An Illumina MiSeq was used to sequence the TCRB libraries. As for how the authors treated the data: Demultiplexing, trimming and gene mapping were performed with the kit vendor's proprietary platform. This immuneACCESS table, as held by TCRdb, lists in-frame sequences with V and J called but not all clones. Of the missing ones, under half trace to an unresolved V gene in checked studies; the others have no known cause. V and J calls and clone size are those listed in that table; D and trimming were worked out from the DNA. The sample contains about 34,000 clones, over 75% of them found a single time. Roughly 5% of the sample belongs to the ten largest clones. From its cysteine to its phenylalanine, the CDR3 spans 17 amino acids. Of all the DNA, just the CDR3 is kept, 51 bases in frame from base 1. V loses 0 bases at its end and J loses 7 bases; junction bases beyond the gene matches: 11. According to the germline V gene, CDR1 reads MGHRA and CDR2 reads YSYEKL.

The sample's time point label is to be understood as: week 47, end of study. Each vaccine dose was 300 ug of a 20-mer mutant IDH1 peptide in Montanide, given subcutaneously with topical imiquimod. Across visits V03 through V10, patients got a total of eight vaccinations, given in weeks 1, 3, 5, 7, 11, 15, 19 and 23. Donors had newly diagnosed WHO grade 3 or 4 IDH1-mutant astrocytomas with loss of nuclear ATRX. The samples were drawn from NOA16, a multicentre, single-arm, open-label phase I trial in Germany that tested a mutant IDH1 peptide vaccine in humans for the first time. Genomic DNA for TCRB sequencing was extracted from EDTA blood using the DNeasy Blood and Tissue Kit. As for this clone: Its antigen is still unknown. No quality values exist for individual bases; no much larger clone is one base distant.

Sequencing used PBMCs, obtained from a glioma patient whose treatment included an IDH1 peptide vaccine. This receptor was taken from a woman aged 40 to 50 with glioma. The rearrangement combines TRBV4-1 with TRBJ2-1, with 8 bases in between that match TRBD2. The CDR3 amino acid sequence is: CASSQDIGTRFINEQFF. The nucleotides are TGCGCCAGCAGCCAAGACATCGGGACTAGGTTTATTAATGAGCAGTTCTTC.